This T cell receptor beta chain was recorded in a study of T cell changes during pregnancy in multiple sclerosis. Method: immunoSEQ multiplex PCR; TCRdb's copy keeps in-frame clones and lacks some. The repertoire holds 40,000 to 50,000 clones, with approximately 94% as singletons. Unmatched junction bases numbered 9, after V lost 6 bases and J lost 5 bases. Germline V gene data show CDR1 as MDHEN and CDR2 as SYDVKM. This CDR3 contains 16 residues. The sequence was collected from a female donor with multiple sclerosis, enrolled in a pregnancy study. The input for sequencing was CD8+ T cells from peripheral blood mononuclear cells, taken in the third trimester of pregnancy. V usage is TRBV28 and J usage is TRBJ2-1, with 11 bases fitting TRBD2. Here the CDR3 reads CASSLRTSGGHNEQFF. The CDR3 nucleotides read TGTGCCAGCAGCCTGCGTACTAGCGGGGGACACAATGAGCAGTTCTTC.